This T cell receptor beta chain was retrieved from a study of OX40 agonist ivuxolimab in advanced cancers. Data came from immunoSEQ multiplex PCR; TCRdb stores just in-frame clones and leaves some out. The data show about 55,000 clones, roughly 88% seen once. The investigators sampled blood at baseline, at cycle 4 day 1, and at cycle 7 day 1. Germline CDR1 WSHSY, CDR2 SAAADI. The trim removed 11 bases at V and 12 bases at J, leaving 6 bases unmatched. There are 11 residues in the CDR3. This receptor was obtained from an adult with an advanced solid tumor such as melanoma, head and neck, liver or kidney cancer. This chain uses TRBV10-2 with TRBJ2-1; 11 bases match TRBD2. The sample here was CD4+ or CD8+ T cells sorted from blood, taken in a trial of the OX40 agonist ivuxolimab. The CDR3 nucleotides read TGCGCCTCCTCAGGGACTAGCGGGCAGTTCTTC. This codes for CASSGTSGQFF.